This T cell receptor beta chain was identified during a study of CXCR3-negative and CXCR3-positive naive CD8 T cells (dated by TCRdb to about 2019). As for the study more broadly: In total, some 140 million TRB reads were obtained, which works out to roughly 1.5 +/- 0.3 million reads per library. The diversity and physicochemical repertoire analyses included roughly ten donors pooled from two independent experiments. The TRBV-TRBJ cluster analysis covered naive subsets from 5 or 6 donors and memory cells from 3 donors.

Here is what the overall study found, with its caveats: Similar TRBV-TRBJ usage was shown by naive CXCR3-negative and CXCR3-positive cells from the same donor, whereas distinct patterns were shown by memory cells. Because CXCR3 expression was partially decreased after cryopreservation, freshly isolated PBMCs were used for most assays. Surface CD5, linked to self-reactivity in mice, was comparable between naive subsets; TCR interaction strength was therefore also inferred from TRB CDR3 physicochemical properties. Comparably high repertoire diversity was found in both naive subsets, whereas much lower repertoire diversity was found in memory CD8+ T cells. TRB CDR3s from CXCR3-positive naive cells showed higher hydrophobicity (lower Kidera factor 4), lower energy, and higher strength and volume indices than CXCR3-negative naive cells.

Worth noting for this clonotype: Its antigen specificity is not known.

Reading the germline V gene gives CDR1 SGHAT and CDR2 FQNNGV. The CDR3 has 17 amino acids, counting the end cysteine and phenylalanine. The nucleotide record is missing. Each CD8+ T cell subset was flow-sorted in triplicate, with roughly 300,000 cells per subset placed directly into RLT lysis buffer. Naive CD8+ T cells were defined stringently as CD45RO-CCR7+CD27+CD95- to exclude memory contaminants. Standard density gradient centrifugation was used to isolate peripheral blood mononuclear cells from buffy coats. Naive CXCR3-negative and CXCR3-positive CD8+ T cells were flow-sorted on a FACSAria III. Total RNA was extracted from sorted cells using an RNeasy Mini Kit. The sample was run on a NextSeq 550. The Human TCR Profiling Kit (MiLaboratory) was used to make UMI-labeled 5' RACE TRB cDNA libraries. cDNA synthesis used the entire amount of extracted RNA, and PCR amplification then used the entire amount of cDNA produced. Libraries were prepared in parallel with an identical number of PCR cycles. Concerning the study's data processing: With a requirement of at least two reads per UMI, MIGEC and MiXCR extracted about 52,000 +/- 9,100 unique UMI-labeled TRB cDNA molecules per library. Each library averaged about 37,000 +/- 9,700 functional in-frame TRB CDR3 nucleotide clonotypes without stop codons. After downsampling to 5000 UMI-labeled TRB molecules per sample, diversity metrics such as normalized Shannon-Wiener and Chao1 were calculated in VDJtools. VDJtools was used to calculate clonotype-size-weighted physicochemical properties of the central five CDR3 residues, namely interaction energy, strength, volume and Kidera factor 4. TCRdb reanalyzed the reads, keeping one entry per CDR3 protein sequence and omitting DNA. The V and J calls were not made by the authors but by TCRdb's processing. In this sample's table one finds approximately 83,000 distinct CDR3 sequences. Roughly 1.5% of the sample rests with the top ten.

The source of this sequence is a human donor in good health. Some clones in this sample may be carry-over from other donors' samples. This sequence uses TRBV11-2 and TRBJ2-5; TCRdb calls TRBD1, which cannot be checked without DNA. Source material: naive CXCR3- CD8+ T cells from blood. Read against the paper, the sample's cell subset or site label means: CD45RO-CCR7+CD27+CD95- naive CD8+ T cells lacking CXCR3 (TNR3-). The CDR3 region: CASSFGRQGADAETQYF. The variable domain in full, with residues beyond the CDR3 obtained from the reference TRBV11-2 and TRBJ2-5 genes, is EAGVAQSPRYKIIEKRQSVAFWCNPISGHATLYWYQQILGQGPKLLIQFQNNGVVDDSQLPKDRFSAERLKGVDSTLKIQPAKLEDSAVYLCASSFGRQGADAETQYFGPGTRLLVL.